This TCR beta chain was found in a study of cytomegalovirus exposure and HLA in healthy donors. This CDR3 spans 14 amino acids. CDR1 and CDR2 from the germline V gene are LGHNA and YNFKEQ. V lost 0 bases, J lost 12 bases, and 6 bases stayed unmatched. Primers included in the PCR were 60 Vbeta and 13 Jbeta primers. TCRdb's copy holds only in-frame clones and misses some; the assay was immunoSEQ multiplex PCR. The repertoire has roughly 120,000 clones, around 83% of them found once; the top ten carry 2.5% to 3%. The rearrangement uses TRBV4-2 and TRBJ2-5, with 11 bases lining up with TRBD1. The sequenced material came from PBMCs. The TCR originated in a woman younger than 30 in good health and CMV-seropositive. DNA of the CDR3: TGTGCCAGCAGCCAAGAAAGGACAGGGGGCCGGAAGTACTTC. Residues: CASSQERTGGRKYF.